This passage covers 18 T cell receptor beta chains from one sample sequenced in a study of blood T cell repertoires in COVID-19. Measured with immunoSEQ multiplex PCR; TCRdb has only the in-frame clones, and not every one. The sample shows over 400,000 clones, 86% of them seen only once. The sequencing sample was made of peripheral blood. Receptors were obtained from a woman aged 25 to 45 with active or convalescent COVID-19.

V usage is TRBV19 and J usage is TRBJ1-5, with TRBD1 matching over 11 bases. Germline V gene data show CDR1 as LNHDA and CDR2 as SQIVND (reference sequence). The trim removed 3 bases at V and 0 bases at J, leaving 7 bases unmatched. CDR3 length: 18 amino acids. CDR3 sequence (DNA): TGTGCCAGTAGTATCAGGGGGACAGGGGGTGATAGCAATCAGCCCCAGCATTTT. It yields the protein CASSIRGTGGDSNQPQHF. Looking up the rest from reference TRBV19 and TRBJ1-5 gives the full variable domain: DGGITQSPKYLFRKEGQNVTLSCEQNLNHDAMYWYRQDPGQGLRLIYYSQIVNDFQKGDIAEGYSVSREKKESFPLTVTSAQKNPTAFYLCASSIRGTGGDSNQPQHFGDGTRLSIL.

This chain uses TRBV30 with TRBJ2-7, with a weak D call TRBD1 (5 bases). Germline V gene lookup returns CDR1 GTSNPN and CDR2 SVGIG (reference sequence). CDR3 length equals 11 residues. With 5 bases removed from V and 6 bases from J, the gap between germline ends came to 11 bases. CDR3 nucleotides: TGTGCCTGGCAGGGTTCCGGCGAGCAGTACTTC. This gives the protein CAWQGSGEQYF.

This rearrangement joins TRBV6-6 to TRBJ1-3, with 8 bases fitting TRBD1. The CDR3 spans 14 residues. Germline V gene lookup returns CDR1 MNHNY and CDR2 SVGAGI (reference sequence). J was trimmed by 2 bases and V by 9 bases; bases with no gene match: 6. CDR3 protein: CASSLQGAGNTIYF. The CDR3 DNA reads TGTGCCAGTAGCCTACAGGGGGCTGGAAACACCATATATTTT.

The rearrangement links TRBV19 to TRBJ1-1; D perhaps matches TRBD1 (6 bases). This CDR3 has 12 residues. With 10 bases removed from V and 4 bases from J, the gap between germline ends came to 13 bases. Germline V gene lookup returns CDR1 LNHDA and CDR2 SQIVND (reference sequence). This CDR3 reads CATTTGPTEAFF. In DNA, the CDR3 is TGTGCCACCACGACAGGACCCACTGAAGCTTTCTTT.

J is TRBJ1-4 and V is TRBV28; TRBD1 agrees at 7 bases. The germline CDR1 and CDR2 sequences are MDHEN and SYDVKM. The V segment lost 5 bases and the J segment 3 bases; nucleotides outside the gene matches: 6. This CDR3 has 15 residues. The CDR3 sequence: CASSTVTGPNEKLFF. In nucleotides, the CDR3 is TGTGCCAGCAGTACCGTGACAGGGCCTAATGAAAAACTGTTTTTT.

This chain uses TRBV5-4 with TRBJ2-7; 9 nucleotides agree with TRBD1. V shed 0 bases, J shed 8 bases, and the junction held 12 bases outside the gene matches. Germline values: CDR1 SGHNT, CDR2 YYREEE (reference sequence). The CDR3 length is 16 residues. CDR3 sequence: CASSLAKGQGPSKQYF. CDR3 bases: TGTGCCAGCAGCTTGGCCAAGGGACAGGGACCTTCAAAGCAGTACTTC.

V is TRBV7-2 and J is TRBJ1-1, with a possible D match to TRBD1 (5 bases). Trimming left V 5 bases short and J 4 bases short, with 14 bases between. CDR1 is SGHTA, CDR2 FQGNSA, per germline. There are 14 residues in the CDR3. The CDR3 DNA follows: TGTGCCAGCAGCCTTCCCGGGGGGAGCACTGAAGCTTTCTTT. Its translation is CASSLPGGSTEAFF. The full variable domain, its missing parts supplied by reference TRBV7-2 and TRBJ1-1, is GAGVSQSPSNKVTEKGKDVELRCDPISGHTALYWYRQSLGQGLEFLIYFQGNSAPDKSGLPSDRFSAERTGGSVSTLTIQRTQQEDSAVYLCASSLPGGSTEAFFGQGTRLTVV.

The rearrangement links TRBV27 to TRBJ2-6, with D possibly being TRBD1 (5 bases). Germline CDR1 is MNHEY and CDR2 is SMNVEV (reference sequence). The V end lost 9 bases, the J end lost 4 bases, and 22 bases lay between the germline ends. The CDR3 totals 17 residues. The CDR3 DNA follows: TGTGCCAGTAGCCCGAGGCAGGGTTTTTTGGGGGCCAACGTCCTGACTTTC. Translating gives CASSPRQGFLGANVLTF.

The rearrangement joins TRBV3-1 (or the pseudogene TRBV3-2) to TRBJ1-2; D possibly corresponds to TRBD1 (5 bases). The germline gives CDR1 LGHDT, CDR2 YNNKEL (reference sequence). The CDR3 runs to 12 residues. The V end lost 8 bases, the J end lost 4 bases, and 11 bases lay between the germline ends. The CDR3 DNA follows: TGTGCCAGCTACCACGACAGCTATGGCTACACCTTC. Protein product: CASYHDSYGYTF.

This clone was seen once. The rearrangement links TRBV24-1 to TRBJ1-1, with D perhaps matching TRBD1 (5 bases). The germline V gene has CDR1 KGHDR and CDR2 SFDVKD. This CDR3 region has 16 residues. V dropped 4 bases and J dropped 1 base, with 15 bases sitting between them. In DNA form, the CDR3 reads TGTGCCACCAGTGACTCGCCGGACCAGGGGAACACTGAAGCTTTCTTT. It encodes CATSDSPDQGNTEAFF.

This rearrangement joins TRBV4-2 to TRBJ1-1; no definite D call. CDR3 length: 16 amino acids. With 0 bases removed from V and 7 bases from J, the gap between germline ends came to 18 bases. CDR1 and CDR2 from the germline V gene are LGHNA and YNFKEQ. CDR3: CASSQDITGTAFEAFF. CDR3 bases: TGTGCCAGCAGCCAAGATATTACGGGAACAGCCTTTGAAGCTTTCTTT.

In this sample, this clone turned up once. The genes are TRBV29-1 and TRBJ1-3; D unresolved. Germline V CDR1 and CDR2: SQVTM, ANQGSEA. Between the trimmed V and J ends, which lost 1 base and 5 bases, there was a span of 12 bases. There are 14 residues in the CDR3. CDR3 DNA: TGCAGCGTTGAAGCCAGGCTCTCCAGAAACACCATATATTTT. Its translation: CSVEARLSRNTIYF.

The V and J genes are TRBV30 and TRBJ1-4; a possible D gene is TRBD1 (6 bases). This CDR3 comprises 15 residues. V was shortened by 0 bases and J by 6 bases, with 14 bases between the two germline ends. Germline-derived CDR1 and CDR2 are GTSNPN and SVGIG (reference sequence). The CDR3 loop is CAWSVGGGTHEKLFF. As DNA, the CDR3 is TGTGCCTGGAGTGTGGGAGGGGGGACCCATGAAAAACTGTTTTTT.

The V gene is TRBV7-9, the J gene TRBJ1-2; TRBD1 aligns across 7 bases. The CDR3 contains 13 residues. Germline CDR1 and CDR2: SEHNR and FQNEAQ (reference sequence). With V trimmed by 5 bases and J by 5 bases, 5 bases remained unmatched. The CDR3 region has the DNA TGTGCCAGCAGCCGGGACAGCATGTATGGCTACACCTTC. Its protein product is CASSRDSMYGYTF.

The genes are TRBV5-1 and TRBJ2-1, with TRBD2 matching over 7 bases. This CDR3 comprises 16 residues. The V segment lost 0 bases and the J segment 8 bases; nucleotides outside the gene matches: 11. Looked up from germline, CDR1 is SGHRS and CDR2 is YFSETQ. The CDR3 protein is CASSLALAGVVDEQFF. CDR3 in DNA: TGCGCCAGCAGCTTGGCGTTGGCGGGAGTGGTAGATGAGCAGTTCTTC.

In this sample, this clone turned up once. CDR3 loop: CASSYAASGGQMDEQFF. The CDR3 region has the DNA TGTGCCAGCAGTTACGCGGCTAGCGGCGGCCAAATGGATGAGCAGTTCTTC. The chain is built from TRBV6-2 or TRBV6-3 and TRBJ2-1; 7 bases agree with TRBD2. Germline loops: CDR1 MNHEY, CDR2 SVGEGT. The length of the CDR3 is 17 residues. Trimming took 2 bases from V and 8 from J; bases not matched to a gene: 15.

The chain joins TRBV6-4 to TRBJ2-1; 14 bases match TRBD2. J was trimmed by 6 bases and V by 3 bases; bases with no gene match: 1. Germline CDR1 and CDR2: MRHNA and SNTAGT. The CDR3 has 15 residues. This chain's CDR3 is CASSEGTSGGNEQFF. The DNA for the CDR3 is TGTGCCAGCAGTGAAGGGACTAGCGGGGGCAATGAGCAGTTCTTC.

This chain connects TRBV21-1 to TRBJ2-2; TRBD1 was called by the table and not checked on the DNA. TRBV21-1 is classified as a pseudogene. This CDR3 contains 15 residues. The CDR3 sequence: CASTETGLRTGELFF. CDR3 in DNA: TGTGCCAGCACCGAGACAGGCCTTCGCACCGGGGAGCTGTTTTTT.